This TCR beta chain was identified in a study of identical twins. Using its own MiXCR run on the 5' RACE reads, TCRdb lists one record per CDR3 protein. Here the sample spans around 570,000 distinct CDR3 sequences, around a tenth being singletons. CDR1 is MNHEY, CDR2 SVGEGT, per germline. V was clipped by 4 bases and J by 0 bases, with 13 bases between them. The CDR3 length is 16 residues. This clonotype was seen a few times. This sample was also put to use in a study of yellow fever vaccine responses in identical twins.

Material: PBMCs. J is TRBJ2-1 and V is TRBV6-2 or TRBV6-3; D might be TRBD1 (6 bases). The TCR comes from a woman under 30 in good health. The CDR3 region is CASSSQGWGSYNEQFF. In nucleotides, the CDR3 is TGTGCCAGCAGTTCGCAGGGGTGGGGCTCCTACAATGAGCAGTTCTTC.